This T cell receptor beta chain is drawn from a study of cytomegalovirus exposure and HLA in healthy donors. Germline CDR1 MNHEY, CDR2 SVGAGI. CDR3 length: 15 residues. Trimming cost V 6 bases and J 7 bases; bases outside gene matches: 10. Researchers ran the PCR with 60 Vbeta and 13 Jbeta primers. Here immunoSEQ multiplex PCR was the method, and the copy in TCRdb shows in-frame clones only, minus some. This sample has 72,000 or so clones, with around 79% found just once. V usage is TRBV6-5 and J usage is TRBJ2-7; 12 nucleotides agree with TRBD2. The specimen sequenced was PBMCs. This receptor was obtained from a woman under 40 in good health and CMV-seropositive. The CDR3 is CASSGSGLAGGEQYF. Here the CDR3 DNA reads TGTGCCAGCAGCGGAAGTGGCCTAGCGGGAGGGGAGCAGTACTTC.